The clone carrying this T cell receptor beta chain was detected a few times. Its specificity is not known. Unique molecular identifiers were incorporated into the prepared TCRbeta library. MiXCR, applied by TCRdb to the PCR reads, yields one record per CDR3 protein. The sample comprises fewer than 700,000 distinct CDR3 sequences, 10% to 15% of which are singletons, and 2% to 2.5% rests with the top ten. These data belong to a study of T-cell reconstitution after alpha-beta-depleted transplantation in children. Study-level points and caveats: The study reportedly traced alpha-beta T cells about two months after transplant to several hundred expanded graft clones.

CDR3 length: 15 residues. Germline lookup yields CDR1 SGHVS and CDR2 FQNEAQ. V gave up 6 bases and J gave up 2 bases; unmatched junction bases: 4. This sequence was found in a male patient younger than 18 who had a stem cell transplant for acute myeloid leukemia, so the T cells may come from the graft donor. Sequencing used PBMCs, mostly from graft donor cells, obtained 360 days after TCRalphabeta/CD19-depleted stem cell transplant. The chain links TRBV7-8 to TRBJ2-7, with 13 bases identical to TRBD2. The CDR3 reads CASRTGTSGAYEQYF. The CDR3 DNA reads as TGTGCCAGCAGGACCGGGACTAGCGGGGCCTACGAGCAGTACTTC.